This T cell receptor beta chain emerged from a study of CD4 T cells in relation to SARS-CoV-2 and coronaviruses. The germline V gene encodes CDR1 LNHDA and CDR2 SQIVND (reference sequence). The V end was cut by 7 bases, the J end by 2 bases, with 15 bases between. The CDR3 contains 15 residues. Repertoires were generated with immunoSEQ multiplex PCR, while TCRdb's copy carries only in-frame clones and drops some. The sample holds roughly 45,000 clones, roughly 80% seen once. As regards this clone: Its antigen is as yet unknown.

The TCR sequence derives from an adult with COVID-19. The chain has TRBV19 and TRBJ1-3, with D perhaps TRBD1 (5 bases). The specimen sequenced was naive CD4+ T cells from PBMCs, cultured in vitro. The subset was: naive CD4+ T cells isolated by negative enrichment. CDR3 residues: CASTLAGKAGNTIYF. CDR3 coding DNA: TGTGCCAGTACCTTGGCAGGGAAAGCTGGAAACACCATATATTTT.